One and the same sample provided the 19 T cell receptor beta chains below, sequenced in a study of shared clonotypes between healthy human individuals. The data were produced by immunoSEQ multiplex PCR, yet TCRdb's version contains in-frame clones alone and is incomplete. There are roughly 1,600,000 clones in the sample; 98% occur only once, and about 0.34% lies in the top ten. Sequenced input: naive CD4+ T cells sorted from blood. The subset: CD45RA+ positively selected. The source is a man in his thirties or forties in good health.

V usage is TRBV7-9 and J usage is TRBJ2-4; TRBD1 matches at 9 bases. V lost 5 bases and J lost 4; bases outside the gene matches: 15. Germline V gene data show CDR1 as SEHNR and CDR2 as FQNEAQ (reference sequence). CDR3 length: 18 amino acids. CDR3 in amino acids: CASSLSGVRDREKNIQYF. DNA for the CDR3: TGTGCCAGCAGCCTATCGGGGGTCCGGGACAGGGAAAAAAACATTCAGTACTTC.

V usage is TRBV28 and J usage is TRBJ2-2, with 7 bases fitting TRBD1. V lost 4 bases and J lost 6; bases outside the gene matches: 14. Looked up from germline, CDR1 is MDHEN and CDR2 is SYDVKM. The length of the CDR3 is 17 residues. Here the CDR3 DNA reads TGTGCCAGCAGTTCGTGGACAGGCCTCCCTCTCGCCGGGGAGCTGTTTTTT. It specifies CASSSWTGLPLAGELFF.

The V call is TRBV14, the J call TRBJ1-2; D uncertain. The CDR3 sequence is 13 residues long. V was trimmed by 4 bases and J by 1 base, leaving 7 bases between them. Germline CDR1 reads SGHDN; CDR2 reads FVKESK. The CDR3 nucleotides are TGTGCCAGCAGCCCCGGCATTAACTATGGCTACACCTTC. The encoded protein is CASSPGINYGYTF.

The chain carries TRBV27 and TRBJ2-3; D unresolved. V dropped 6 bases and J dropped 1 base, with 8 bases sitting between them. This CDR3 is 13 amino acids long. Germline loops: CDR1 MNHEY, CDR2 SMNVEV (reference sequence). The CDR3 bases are TGTGCCAGCAGAGAGTGGGGCACAGATACGCAGTATTTT. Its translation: CASREWGTDTQYF.

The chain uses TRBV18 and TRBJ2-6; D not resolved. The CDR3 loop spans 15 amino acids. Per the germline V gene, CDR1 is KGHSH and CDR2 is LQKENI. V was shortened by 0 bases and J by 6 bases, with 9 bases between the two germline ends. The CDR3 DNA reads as TGTGCCAGCTCACCACCGGTTGGGTTGGCCAACGTCCTGACTTTC. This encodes CASSPPVGLANVLTF. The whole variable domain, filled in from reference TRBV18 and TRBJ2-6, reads NAGVMQNPRHLVRRRGQEARLRCSPMKGHSHVYWYRQLPEEGLKFMVYLQKENIIDESGMPKERFSAEFPKEGPSILRIQQVVRGDSAAYFCASSPPVGLANVLTFGAGSRLTVL.

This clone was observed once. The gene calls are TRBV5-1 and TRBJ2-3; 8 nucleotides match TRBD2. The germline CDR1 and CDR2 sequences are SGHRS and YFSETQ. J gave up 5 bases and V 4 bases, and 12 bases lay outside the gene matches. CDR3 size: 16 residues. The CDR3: CASSPSREGGLDTQYF. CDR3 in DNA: TGCGCCAGCAGCCCGTCCCGGGAGGGCGGGTTAGATACGCAGTATTTT.

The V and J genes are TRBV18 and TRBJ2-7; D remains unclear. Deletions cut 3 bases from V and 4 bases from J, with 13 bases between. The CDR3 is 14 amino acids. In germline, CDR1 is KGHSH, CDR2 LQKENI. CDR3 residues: CASSPGQVGYEQYF. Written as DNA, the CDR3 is TGTGCCAGCTCACCCGGGCAGGTGGGGTACGAGCAGTACTTC.

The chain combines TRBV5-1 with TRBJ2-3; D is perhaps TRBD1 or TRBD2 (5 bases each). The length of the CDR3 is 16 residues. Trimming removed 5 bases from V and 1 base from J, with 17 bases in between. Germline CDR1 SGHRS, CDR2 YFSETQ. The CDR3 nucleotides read TGCGCCAGCAGACCCGACCCGGGACGGCGCACAGATACGCAGTATTTT. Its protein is CASRPDPGRRTDTQYF. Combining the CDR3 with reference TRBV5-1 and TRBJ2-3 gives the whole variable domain KAGVTQTPRYLIKTRGQQVTLSCSPISGHRSVSWYQQTPGQGLQFLFEYFSETQRNKGNFPGRFSGRQFSNSRSEMNVSTLELGDSALYLCASRPDPGRRTDTQYFGPGTRLTVL.

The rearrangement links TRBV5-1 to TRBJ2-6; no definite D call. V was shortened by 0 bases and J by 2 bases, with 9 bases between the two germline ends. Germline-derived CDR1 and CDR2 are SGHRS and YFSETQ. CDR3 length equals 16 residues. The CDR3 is CASSLATAAGANVLTF. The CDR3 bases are TGCGCCAGCAGCTTGGCTACGGCAGCTGGGGCCAACGTCCTGACTTTC.

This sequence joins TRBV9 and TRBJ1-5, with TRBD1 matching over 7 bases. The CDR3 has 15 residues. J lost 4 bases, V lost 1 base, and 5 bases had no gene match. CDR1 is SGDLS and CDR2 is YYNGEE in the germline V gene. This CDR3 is CASSVSGTANQPQHF. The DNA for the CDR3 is TGTGCCAGCAGCGTATCCGGGACAGCAAATCAGCCCCAGCATTTT.

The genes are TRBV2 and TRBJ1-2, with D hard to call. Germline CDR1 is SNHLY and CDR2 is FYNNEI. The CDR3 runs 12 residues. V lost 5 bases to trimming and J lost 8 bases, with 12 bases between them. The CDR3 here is CASSPEHRGYTF. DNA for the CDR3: TGTGCCAGCAGTCCTGAGCATCGGGGCTACACCTTC.

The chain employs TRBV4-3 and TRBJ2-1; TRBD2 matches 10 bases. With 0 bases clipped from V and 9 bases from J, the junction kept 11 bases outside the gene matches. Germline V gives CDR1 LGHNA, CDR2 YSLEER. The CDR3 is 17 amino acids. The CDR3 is CASSQERYSSGRGEQFF. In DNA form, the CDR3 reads TGCGCCAGCAGCCAAGAGAGATATTCTAGCGGGAGAGGTGAGCAGTTCTTC.

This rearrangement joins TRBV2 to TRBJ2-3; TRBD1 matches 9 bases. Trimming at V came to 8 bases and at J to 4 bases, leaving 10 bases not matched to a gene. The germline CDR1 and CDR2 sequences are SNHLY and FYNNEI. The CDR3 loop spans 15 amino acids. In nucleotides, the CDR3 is TGTGCCAGCCTTTTCCGGGACAGGGTTGCAGATACGCAGTATTTT. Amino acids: CASLFRDRVADTQYF.

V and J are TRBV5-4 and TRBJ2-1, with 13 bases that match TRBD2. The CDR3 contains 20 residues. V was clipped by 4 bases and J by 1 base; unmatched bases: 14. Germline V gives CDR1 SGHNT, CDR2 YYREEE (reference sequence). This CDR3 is CASSKEVGLAGPKSYNEQFF. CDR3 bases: TGTGCCAGCAGCAAGGAGGTGGGACTAGCGGGACCTAAATCCTACAATGAGCAGTTCTTC.

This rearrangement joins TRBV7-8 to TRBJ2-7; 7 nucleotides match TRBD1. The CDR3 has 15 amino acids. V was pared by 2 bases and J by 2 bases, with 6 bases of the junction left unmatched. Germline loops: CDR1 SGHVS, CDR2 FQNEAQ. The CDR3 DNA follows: TGTGCCAGCAGCTTATTAGGGGGCGGCCCCTACGAGCAGTACTTC. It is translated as CASSLLGGGPYEQYF.

In DNA, the CDR3 is TGTGCCTCGAGGGGACACAGAGACGCGAACACCGGGGAGCTGTTTTTT. This encodes CASRGHRDANTGELFF. The chain carries TRBV6-6 and TRBJ2-2; D perhaps matches TRBD1 (6 bases). From germline, CDR1 is MNHNY and CDR2 SVGAGI (reference sequence). CDR3 size: 16 residues. Trimming stripped 11 bases from V and 0 bases from J, with 19 bases between.

CDR3 residues: CASSTSSGRVTDTQYF. In DNA, the CDR3 is TGTGCCAGCAGCACCTCTAGCGGGAGGGTCACAGATACGCAGTATTTT. This chain joins TRBV9 and TRBJ2-3; TRBD2 matches at 12 bases. There are 16 residues in the CDR3. The V gene's germline CDR1 is SGDLS and CDR2 YYNGEE. With 4 bases clipped from V and 2 bases from J, the junction kept 5 bases outside the gene matches.

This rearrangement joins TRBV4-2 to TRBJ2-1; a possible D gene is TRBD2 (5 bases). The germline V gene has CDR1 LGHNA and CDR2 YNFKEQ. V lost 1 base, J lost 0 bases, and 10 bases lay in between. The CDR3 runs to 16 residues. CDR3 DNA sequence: TGTGCCAGCAGCCAAGCCACGGGATCCTCCTACAATGAGCAGTTCTTC. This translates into CASSQATGSSYNEQFF.

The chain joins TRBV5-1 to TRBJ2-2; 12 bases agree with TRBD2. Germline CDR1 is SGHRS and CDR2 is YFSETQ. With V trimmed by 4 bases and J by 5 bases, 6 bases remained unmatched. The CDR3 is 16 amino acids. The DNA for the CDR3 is TGCGCCAGCAGCCAACTGACTAGCGGGAGTACCGGGGAGCTGTTTTTT. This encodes CASSQLTSGSTGELFF.